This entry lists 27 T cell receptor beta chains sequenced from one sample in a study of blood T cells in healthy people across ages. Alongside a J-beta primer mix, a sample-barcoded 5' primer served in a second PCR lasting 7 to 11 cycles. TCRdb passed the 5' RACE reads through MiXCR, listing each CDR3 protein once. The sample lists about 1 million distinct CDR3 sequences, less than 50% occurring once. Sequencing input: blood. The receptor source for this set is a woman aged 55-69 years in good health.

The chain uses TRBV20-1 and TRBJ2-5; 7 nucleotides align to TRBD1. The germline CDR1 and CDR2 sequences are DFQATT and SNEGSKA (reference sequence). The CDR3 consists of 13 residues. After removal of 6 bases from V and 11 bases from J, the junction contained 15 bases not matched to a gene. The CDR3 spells CSAPETGEAEQYF. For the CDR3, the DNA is TGCAGTGCCCCGGAAACAGGGGAAGCTGAGCAGTACTTC.

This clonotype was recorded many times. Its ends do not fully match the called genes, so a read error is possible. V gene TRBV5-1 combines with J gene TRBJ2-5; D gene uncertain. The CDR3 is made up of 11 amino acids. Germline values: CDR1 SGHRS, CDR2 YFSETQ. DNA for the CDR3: TGTGCCAGCTCGTCGCAAGAGACCCAGTACTTC. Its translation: CASSSQETQYF.

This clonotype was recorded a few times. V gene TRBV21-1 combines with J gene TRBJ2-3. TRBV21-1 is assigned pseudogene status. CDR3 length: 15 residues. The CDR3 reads CASSKERKSADTQYF. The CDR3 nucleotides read TGTGCCAGCAGCAAAGAGAGGAAATCCGCAGATACGCAGTATTTT.

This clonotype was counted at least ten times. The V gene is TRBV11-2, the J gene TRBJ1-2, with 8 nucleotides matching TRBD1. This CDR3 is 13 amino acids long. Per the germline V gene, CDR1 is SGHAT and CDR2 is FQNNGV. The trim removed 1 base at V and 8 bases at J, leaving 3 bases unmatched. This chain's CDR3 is CASSLAAGGGYTF. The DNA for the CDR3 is TGTGCCAGCAGCTTAGCAGCAGGGGGCGGCTACACCTTC.

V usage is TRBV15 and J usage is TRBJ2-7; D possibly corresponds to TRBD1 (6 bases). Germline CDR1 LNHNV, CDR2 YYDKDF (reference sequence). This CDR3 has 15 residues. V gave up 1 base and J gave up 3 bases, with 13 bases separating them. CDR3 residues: CATSRAQGPNYEQYF. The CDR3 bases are TGTGCCACCAGCAGAGCTCAGGGGCCCAACTACGAGCAGTACTTC.

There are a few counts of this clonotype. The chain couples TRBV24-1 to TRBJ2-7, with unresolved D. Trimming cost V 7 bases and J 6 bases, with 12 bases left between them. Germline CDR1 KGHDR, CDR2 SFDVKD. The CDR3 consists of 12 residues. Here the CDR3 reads CATSGLSGEQYF. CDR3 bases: TGTGCCACCAGCGGGCTCTCCGGCGAGCAGTACTTC.

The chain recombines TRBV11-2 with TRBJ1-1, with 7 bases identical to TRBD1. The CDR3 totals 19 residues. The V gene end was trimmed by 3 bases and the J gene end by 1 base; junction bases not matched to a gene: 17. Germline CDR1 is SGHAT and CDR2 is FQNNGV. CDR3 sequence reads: CASSFSPRTTGAGNTEAFF. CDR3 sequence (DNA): TGTGCCAGCAGCTTTTCCCCACGGACTACAGGGGCTGGGAACACTGAAGCTTTCTTT. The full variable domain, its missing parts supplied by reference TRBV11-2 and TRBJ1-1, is EAGVAQSPRYKIIEKRQSVAFWCNPISGHATLYWYQQILGQGPKLLIQFQNNGVVDDSQLPKDRFSAERLKGVDSTLKIQPAKLEDSAVYLCASSFSPRTTGAGNTEAFFGQGTRLTVV.

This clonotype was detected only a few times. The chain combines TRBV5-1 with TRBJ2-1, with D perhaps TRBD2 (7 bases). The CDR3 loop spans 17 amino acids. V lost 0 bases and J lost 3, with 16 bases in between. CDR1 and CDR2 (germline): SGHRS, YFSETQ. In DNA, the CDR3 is TGCGCCAGCAGCTTGGGGGGAGGGGGAACCTACTACAATGAGCAGTTCTTC. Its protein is CASSLGGGGTYYNEQFF.

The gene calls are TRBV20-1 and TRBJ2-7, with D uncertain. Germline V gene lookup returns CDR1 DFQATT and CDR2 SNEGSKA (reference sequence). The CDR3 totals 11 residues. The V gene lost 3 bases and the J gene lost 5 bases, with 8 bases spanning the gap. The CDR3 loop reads CSASVRDEQYF. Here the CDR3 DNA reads TGCAGTGCTAGTGTCCGGGACGAGCAGTACTTC.

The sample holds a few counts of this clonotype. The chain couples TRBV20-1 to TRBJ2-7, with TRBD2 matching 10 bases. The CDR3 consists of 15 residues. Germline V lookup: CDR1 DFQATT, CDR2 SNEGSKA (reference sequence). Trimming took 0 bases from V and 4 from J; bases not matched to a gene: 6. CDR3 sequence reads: CSARDKAGGPYEQYF. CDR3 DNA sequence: TGCAGTGCTAGAGATAAAGCGGGAGGGCCGTACGAGCAGTACTTC.

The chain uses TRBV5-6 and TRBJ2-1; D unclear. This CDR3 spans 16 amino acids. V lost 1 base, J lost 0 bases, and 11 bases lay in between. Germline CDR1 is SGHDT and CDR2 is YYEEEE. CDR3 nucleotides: TGTGCCAGCAGCTTGTCCACCGCCGACTCCTACAATGAGCAGTTCTTC. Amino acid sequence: CASSLSTADSYNEQFF.

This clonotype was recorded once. CDR3 residues: CASSLGPLAGGLGTQYF. CDR3 in DNA: TGTGCCAGCAGCTTAGGCCCCCTAGCGGGAGGCCTAGGTACGCAGTATTTT. The V gene is TRBV7-9, the J gene TRBJ2-3, with 11 nucleotides matching TRBD2. This CDR3 spans 17 amino acids. From germline, CDR1 is SEHNR and CDR2 FQNEAQ (reference sequence). Germline trimming cut 1 base from V and 8 bases from J; bases unmatched to any gene: 11.

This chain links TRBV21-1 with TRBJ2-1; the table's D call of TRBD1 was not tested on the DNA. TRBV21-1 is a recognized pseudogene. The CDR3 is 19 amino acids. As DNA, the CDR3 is TGTGCCAGCAGCAAAGAAAGAAACCCAGCAGGGGAAAGTGTAAATGAGCAGTTCTTC. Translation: CASSKERNPAGESVNEQFF.

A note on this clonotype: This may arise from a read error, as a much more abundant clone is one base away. The CDR3 is CASSWDLPETQFF. In DNA, the CDR3 is TGTGCCAGCAGCTGGGACCTCCCAGAGACCCAGTTCTTC. The chain couples TRBV7-9 to TRBJ2-1, with D perhaps matching TRBD1 or TRBD2 (5 bases each). Germline V gene lookup returns CDR1 SEHNR and CDR2 FQNEAQ (reference sequence). The germline V and J ends were trimmed by 4 bases and 13 bases, with 17 bases remaining between them. This CDR3 contains 13 residues.

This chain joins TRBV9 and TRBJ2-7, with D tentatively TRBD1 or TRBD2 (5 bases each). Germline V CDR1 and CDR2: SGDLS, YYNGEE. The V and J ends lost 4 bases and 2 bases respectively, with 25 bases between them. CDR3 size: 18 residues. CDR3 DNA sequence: TGTGCCAGCAGCCCACAACTCGGGCCGGGGACCGGGACCTACGAGCAGTACTTC. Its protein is CASSPQLGPGTGTYEQYF.

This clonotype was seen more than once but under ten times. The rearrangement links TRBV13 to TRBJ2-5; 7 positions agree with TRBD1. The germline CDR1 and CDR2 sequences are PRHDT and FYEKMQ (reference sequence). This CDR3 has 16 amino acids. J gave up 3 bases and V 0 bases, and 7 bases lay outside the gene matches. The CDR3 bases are TGTGCCAGCAGCTTAGGATTCACAGGGGCAGAAGAGACCCAGTACTTC. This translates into CASSLGFTGAEETQYF.

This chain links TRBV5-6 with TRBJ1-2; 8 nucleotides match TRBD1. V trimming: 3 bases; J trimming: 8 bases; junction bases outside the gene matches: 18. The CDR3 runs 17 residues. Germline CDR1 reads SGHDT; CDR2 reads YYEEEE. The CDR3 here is CASSYPGTGSTEGGYTF. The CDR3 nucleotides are TGTGCCAGCAGCTACCCCGGGACAGGATCAACAGAAGGGGGCTACACCTTC.

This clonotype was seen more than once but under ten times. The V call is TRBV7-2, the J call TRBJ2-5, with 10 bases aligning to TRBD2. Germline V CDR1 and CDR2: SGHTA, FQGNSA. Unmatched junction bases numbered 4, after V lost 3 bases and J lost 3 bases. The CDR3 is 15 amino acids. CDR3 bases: TGTGCCAGCAGCTTTCGCCTAGCGGGAGAAGAGACCCAGTACTTC. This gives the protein CASSFRLAGEETQYF.

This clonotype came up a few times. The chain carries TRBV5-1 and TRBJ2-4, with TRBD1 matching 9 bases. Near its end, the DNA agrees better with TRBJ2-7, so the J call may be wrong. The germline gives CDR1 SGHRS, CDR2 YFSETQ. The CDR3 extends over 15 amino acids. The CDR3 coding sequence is TGCGCCAGCAGCTTGGCCGGGGACAGGGAACACGAGCAGTACTTC. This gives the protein CASSLAGDREHEQYF.

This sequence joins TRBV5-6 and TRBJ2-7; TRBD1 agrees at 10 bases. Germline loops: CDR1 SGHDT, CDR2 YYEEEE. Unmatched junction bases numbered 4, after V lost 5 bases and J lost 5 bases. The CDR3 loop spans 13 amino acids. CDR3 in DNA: TGTGCCAGCAGTCAGACAGGGGGCCACGAGCAGTACTTC. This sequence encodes CASSQTGGHEQYF.

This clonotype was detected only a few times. CDR3 DNA: TGCAGCGTGGCCGGTGGGACAGGGGAAGAGACCCAGTACTTC. It encodes CSVAGGTGEETQYF. The genes are TRBV29-1 and TRBJ2-5; 10 bases fit TRBD1. Germline V lookup: CDR1 SQVTM, CDR2 ANQGSEA. The CDR3 is made up of 14 amino acids. V lost 6 bases, J lost 3 bases, and 7 bases stayed unmatched.

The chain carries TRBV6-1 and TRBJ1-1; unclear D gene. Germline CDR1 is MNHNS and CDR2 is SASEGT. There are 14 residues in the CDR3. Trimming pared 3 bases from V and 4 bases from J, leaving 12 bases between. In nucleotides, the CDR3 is TGTGCCAGCAGTGATTCTTCTTGGGTCACTGAAGCTTTCTTT. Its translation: CASSDSSWVTEAFF.

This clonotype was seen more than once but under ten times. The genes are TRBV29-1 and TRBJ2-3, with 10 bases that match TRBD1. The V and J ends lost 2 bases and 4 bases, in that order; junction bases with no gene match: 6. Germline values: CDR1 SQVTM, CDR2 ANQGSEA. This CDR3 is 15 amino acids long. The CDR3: CSVEWDRGIADTQYF. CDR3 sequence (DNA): TGCAGCGTTGAATGGGACAGGGGTATCGCAGATACGCAGTATTTT.

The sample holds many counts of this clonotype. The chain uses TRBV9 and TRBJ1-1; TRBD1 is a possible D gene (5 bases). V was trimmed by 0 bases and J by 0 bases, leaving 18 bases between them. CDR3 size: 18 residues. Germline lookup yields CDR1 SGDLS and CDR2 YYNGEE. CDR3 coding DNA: TGTGCCAGCAGCGTAGCCCCAGGCGGGGGAGCGATGAACACTGAAGCTTTCTTT. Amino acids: CASSVAPGGGAMNTEAFF.

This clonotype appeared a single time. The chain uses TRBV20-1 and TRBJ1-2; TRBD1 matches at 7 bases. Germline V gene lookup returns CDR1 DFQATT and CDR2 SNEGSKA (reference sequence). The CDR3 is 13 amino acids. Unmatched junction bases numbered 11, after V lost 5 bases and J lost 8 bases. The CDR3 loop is CSARARGSYGYTF. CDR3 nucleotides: TGCAGTGCTCGGGCCAGGGGGTCTTACGGCTACACCTTC.

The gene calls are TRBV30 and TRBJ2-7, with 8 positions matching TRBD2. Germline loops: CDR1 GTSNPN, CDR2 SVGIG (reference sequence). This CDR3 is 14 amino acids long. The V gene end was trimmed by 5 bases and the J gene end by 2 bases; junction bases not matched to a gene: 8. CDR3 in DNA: TGTGCCTGGTTGAAACTAGCGGAACCCTACGAGCAGTACTTC. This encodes CAWLKLAEPYEQYF.

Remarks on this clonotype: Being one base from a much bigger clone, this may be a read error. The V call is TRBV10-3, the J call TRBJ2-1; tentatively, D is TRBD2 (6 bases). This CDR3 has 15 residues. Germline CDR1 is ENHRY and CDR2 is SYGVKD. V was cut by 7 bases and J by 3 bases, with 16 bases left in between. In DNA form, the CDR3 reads TGTGCCATCATTATCCGGGACTCCCACTACAATGAGCAGTTCTTC. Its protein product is CAIIIRDSHYNEQFF.